Listed here is a single TCR beta chain. The sample belongs to a study of cytomegalovirus exposure and HLA in healthy donors. Study-wide context: A prior analysis found about 110 million unique TCR beta sequences from some 190 million T cells.

It was with 60 Vbeta and 13 Jbeta primers that the PCR ran. Only in-frame clones appear in the TCRdb table, and some are missing; sequencing was by immunoSEQ multiplex PCR. The profile shows about 190,000 clones, more than 75% of them singletons. This CDR3 region has 11 residues. Between the trimmed V and J ends, which lost 4 bases and 2 bases, there was a span of 3 bases. Germline V gene data show CDR1 as SGHRS and CDR2 as YFSETQ. The origin of this receptor is a woman aged 30 to 39 in good health and CMV-seropositive. Sequencing input: PBMCs. This chain joins TRBV5-1 and TRBJ2-5; unclear D gene. CDR3 nucleotide sequence: TGCGCCAGCAGCCTTCAAGAGACCCAGTACTTC. Its translation is CASSLQETQYF.